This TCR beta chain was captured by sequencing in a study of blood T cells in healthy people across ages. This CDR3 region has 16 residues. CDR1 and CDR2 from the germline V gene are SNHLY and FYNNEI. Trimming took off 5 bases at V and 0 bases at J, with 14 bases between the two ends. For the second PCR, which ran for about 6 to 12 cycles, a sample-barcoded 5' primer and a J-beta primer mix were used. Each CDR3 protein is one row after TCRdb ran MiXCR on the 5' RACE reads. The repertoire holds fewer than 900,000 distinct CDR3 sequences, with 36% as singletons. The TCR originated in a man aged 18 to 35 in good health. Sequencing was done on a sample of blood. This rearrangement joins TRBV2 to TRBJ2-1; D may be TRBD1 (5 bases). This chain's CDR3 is CASSPDRSFSYNEQFF. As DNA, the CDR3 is TGTGCCAGCAGTCCAGACAGATCCTTCTCCTACAATGAGCAGTTCTTC.